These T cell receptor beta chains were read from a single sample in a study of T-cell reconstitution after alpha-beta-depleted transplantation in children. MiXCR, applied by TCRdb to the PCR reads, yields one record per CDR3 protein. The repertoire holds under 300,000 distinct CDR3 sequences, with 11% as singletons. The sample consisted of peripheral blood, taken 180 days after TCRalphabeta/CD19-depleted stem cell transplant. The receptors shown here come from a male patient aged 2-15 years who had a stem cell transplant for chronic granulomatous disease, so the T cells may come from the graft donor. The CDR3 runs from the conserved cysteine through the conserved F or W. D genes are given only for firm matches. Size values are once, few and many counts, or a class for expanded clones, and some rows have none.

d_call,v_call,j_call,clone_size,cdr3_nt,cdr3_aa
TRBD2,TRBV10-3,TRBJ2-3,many,TGTGCCATCAGTGAGGAGGGTAGCGGGAGGGCCACAGATACGCAGTATTTT,CAISEEGSGRATDTQYF
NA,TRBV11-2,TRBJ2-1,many,TGTGCCAGCAGCCCCCCCTTGGTGGCAGGGCCGTTCTTC,CASSPPLVAGPFF
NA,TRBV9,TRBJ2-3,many,TGTGCCAGCAGCGACGGAGGGCCGGTGGCAGATACGCAGTATTTT,CASSDGGPVADTQYF
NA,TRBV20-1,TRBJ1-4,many,TGCAGTGCTAGCGGCACAACTAATGAAAAACTGTTTTTT,CSASGTTNEKLFF
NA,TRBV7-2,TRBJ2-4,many,TGTGCCAGCAGCTTAGATGCTGGCAGGTGGTACTTC,CASSLDAGRWYF
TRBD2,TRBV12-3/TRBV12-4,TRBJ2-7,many,TGTGCCAGCAGTTTGATACTAGCGGCGTTTGACGAGCAGTACTTC,CASSLILAAFDEQYF
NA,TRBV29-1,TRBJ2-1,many,TGCAGCGTTGAACTGGCGGGTAGCAAGGGGCAGTTCTTC,CSVELAGSKGQFF
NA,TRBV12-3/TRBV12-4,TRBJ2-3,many,TGTGCCAGCAGTACCGGTGGGAGCCCTTCCACAGATACGCAGTATTTT,CASSTGGSPSTDTQYF
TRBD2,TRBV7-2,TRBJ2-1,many,TGTGCCAGCAGCCGAGGGTCTAGCGGGGGCTTCTACAATGAGCAGTTCTTC,CASSRGSSGGFYNEQFF
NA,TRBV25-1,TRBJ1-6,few,TGTGCCAGCAGGATTAAGGGTAATTCACCCCTCCACTTT,CASRIKGNSPLHF
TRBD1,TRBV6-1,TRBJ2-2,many,TGTGCCAGCAGCCCGACAGGGCAGACGTACACCGGGGAGCTGTTTTTT,CASSPTGQTYTGELFF
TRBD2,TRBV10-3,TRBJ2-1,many,TGTGCCATCAGTATAGCGGGGGTTTCCTACAATGAGCAGTTCTTC,CAISIAGVSYNEQFF
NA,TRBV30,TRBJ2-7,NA,TGTGCCTGGAGGAGAGGGGAAATTTACGAGCCGTACTTC,CAWRRGEIYEPYF
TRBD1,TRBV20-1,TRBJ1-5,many,TGCAGTGCCAGGACAGGGCTTCGACATCAGCCCCAGCATTTT,CSARTGLRHQPQHF
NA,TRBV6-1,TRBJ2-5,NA,TGTGCCAGCAGTGTATACAACCAAGAGACCCAGTACTTC,CASSVYNQETQYF
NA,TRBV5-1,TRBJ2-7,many,TGCGCCAGCAGCACGAATTCGGCGGGACCTCGGGAGCAGTACTTC,CASSTNSAGPREQYF
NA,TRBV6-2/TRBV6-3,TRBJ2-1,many,TGTGCCAGCAGTTATGGCAATGAGCAGTTCTTC,CASSYGNEQFF
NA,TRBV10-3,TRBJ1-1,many,TGTGCCATCACTAGGTACACTGAAGCTTTCTTT,CAITRYTEAFF
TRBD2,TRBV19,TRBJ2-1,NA,TGTGCCAGTAGTATTGGGAGCGGGAGAAGCTACAATGAGCAGTTCTTC,CASSIGSGRSYNEQFF
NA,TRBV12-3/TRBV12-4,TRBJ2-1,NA,TGTGCCAGCAGACATACTAGGGGAGCTGGGAATGAGCAGTTCTTC,CASRHTRGAGNEQFF
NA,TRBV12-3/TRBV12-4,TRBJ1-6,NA,TGTGCCAGCAGTTTAGTCGGGGGCGTTAATTCACCCCTCCACTTT,CASSLVGGVNSPLHF
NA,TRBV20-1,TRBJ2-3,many,TGCAGTGCTCATGCCGATTTCACAGATACGCAGTATTTT,CSAHADFTDTQYF
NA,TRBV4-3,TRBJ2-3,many,TGCGCCAGCAGCCAAGATCGGGGCCCTCCGACAGATACGCAGTATTTT,CASSQDRGPPTDTQYF
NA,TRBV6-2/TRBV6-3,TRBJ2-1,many,TGTGCCAGCAGTTATGTCGGGTACAATGAGCAGTTCTTC,CASSYVGYNEQFF
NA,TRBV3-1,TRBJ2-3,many,TGTGCCAGCAGCCAAGGGCCTTATTCCACAGATACGCAGTATTTT,CASSQGPYSTDTQYF
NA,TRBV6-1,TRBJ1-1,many,TGTGCCAGCAGTGCCGGTAGGACGGAGAACACTGAAGCTTTCTTT,CASSAGRTENTEAFF
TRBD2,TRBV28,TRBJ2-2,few,TGTGCCAGCAGAAATCTTCGACTAGCGGGAGGGGGAGACGGGGAGCTGTTTTTT,CASRNLRLAGGGDGELFF